This T cell receptor (beta chain) was sequenced in a study of T-cell memory formation after mild COVID-19. Broader study findings: Those CD4+ clones that contracted were mainly in CM and EM (CD8+ ones in EMRA).

Researchers used 5'RACE with constant-segment primers to make TCR alpha and TCR beta cDNA libraries that carry sample barcodes and UMIs. MiXCR, run by TCRdb on the 5' RACE reads, gives a single entry per CDR3 protein. This sample has over 120,000 distinct CDR3 sequences; roughly 19% occur once, and the top ten carry around 2.4%. This clonotype showed up many times. Its antigen is unknown. Between the trimmed V and J ends, which lost 0 bases and 2 bases, there was a span of 11 bases. The length of the CDR3 is 16 residues. Germline lookup yields CDR1 MNHEY and CDR2 SVGAGI. The chain recombines TRBV6-5 with TRBJ1-3, with TRBD1 as a possible D gene (6 bases). The sequenced sample consisted of PBMCs or a T cell subset sorted from them (not recorded which). The clonotype originates from an adult woman who had mild COVID-19 (a few samples of this study predate the infection). Cell type and time point are not known. CDR3 in DNA: TGTGCCAGCAGTTACTCTTTAGGGGGAACTGGAAACACCATATATTTT. Residues: CASSYSLGGTGNTIYF.